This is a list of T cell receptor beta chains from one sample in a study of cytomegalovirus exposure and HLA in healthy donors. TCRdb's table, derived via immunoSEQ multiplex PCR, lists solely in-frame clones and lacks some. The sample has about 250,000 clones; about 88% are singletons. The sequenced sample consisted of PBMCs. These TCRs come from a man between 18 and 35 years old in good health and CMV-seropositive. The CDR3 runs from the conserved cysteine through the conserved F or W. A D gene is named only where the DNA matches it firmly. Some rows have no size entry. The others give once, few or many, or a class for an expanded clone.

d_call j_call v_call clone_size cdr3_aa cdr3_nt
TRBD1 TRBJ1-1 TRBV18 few CASSRGTGEDGTEAFF TGTGCCAGCTCAAGAGGGACAGGGGAAGATGGCACTGAAGCTTTCTTT
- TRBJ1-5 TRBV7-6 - CASSAGQDQPQHF TGTGCCAGCAGCGCGGGACAAGATCAGCCCCAGCATTTT
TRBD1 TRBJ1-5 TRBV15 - CATSRGDRGGEDQPQHF TGTGCCACCAGCAGAGGAGACAGGGGTGGCGAGGACCAGCCCCAGCATTTT
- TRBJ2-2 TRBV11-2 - CASSLMAVLNTGELFF TGTGCCAGCAGCTTAATGGCGGTTCTGAACACCGGGGAGCTGTTTTTT
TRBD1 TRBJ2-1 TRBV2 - CASSDLPGQYNEQFF TGTGCCAGCAGTGATCTGCCGGGACAGTACAATGAGCAGTTCTTC
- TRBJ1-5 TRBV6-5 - CASGHGGMEQPQHF TGTGCCAGCGGACATGGAGGGATGGAACAGCCCCAGCATTTT
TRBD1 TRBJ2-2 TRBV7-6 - CASSLGPAGQGGTGELFF TGTGCCAGCAGCTTAGGGCCCGCGGGACAGGGAGGCACCGGGGAGCTGTTTTTT
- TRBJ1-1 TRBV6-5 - CASSTRSTEAFF TGTGCCAGCAGTACAAGGAGCACTGAAGCTTTCTTT
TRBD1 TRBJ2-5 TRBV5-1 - CASSLGTVQETQYF TGCGCCAGCAGCTTAGGGACAGTCCAAGAGACCCAGTACTTC
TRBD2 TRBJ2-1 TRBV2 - CASRPLGRHEGTSGRLFF TGTGCCAGCAGACCCCTCGGGAGGCACGAGGGGACTAGCGGGAGACTGTTCTTC
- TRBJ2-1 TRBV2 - CASMMLSYNEQFF TGTGCCAGCATGATGTTATCCTACAATGAGCAGTTCTTC
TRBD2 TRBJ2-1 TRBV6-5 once CASKRAGGSNEQFF TGTGCCAGCAAGCGGGCGGGAGGAAGCAATGAGCAGTTCTTC
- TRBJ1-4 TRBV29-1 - CSVEDRGLDEKLFF TGCAGCGTTGAAGATCGGGGACTTGATGAAAAACTGTTTTTT
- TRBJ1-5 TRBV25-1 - CASSESNQPQHF TGTGCCAGCAGTGAATCTAATCAGCCCCAGCATTTT
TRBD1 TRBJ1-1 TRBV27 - CASSFGRGHTAAFF TGTGCCAGCAGTTTTGGCAGGGGGCATACAGCGGCTTTCTTT
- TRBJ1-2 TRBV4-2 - CASSLDQRSDGYTF TGTGCCAGCAGCCTCGATCAGCGTTCGGATGGCTACACCTTC
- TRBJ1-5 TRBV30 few CAWSVIPGDNQPQHF TGTGCCTGGAGTGTTATCCCAGGCGACAATCAGCCCCAGCATTTT
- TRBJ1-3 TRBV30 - CAWLGLTGNTIYF TGTGCCTGGTTGGGACTTACTGGAAACACCATATATTTT
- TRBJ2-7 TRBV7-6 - CASSLATSYEQYF TGTGCCAGCAGCTTAGCGACTTCCTACGAGCAGTACTTC
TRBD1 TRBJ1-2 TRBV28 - CASSLLTGGYGYTF TGTGCCAGCAGTTTATTGACAGGGGGTTATGGCTACACCTTC
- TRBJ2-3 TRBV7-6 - CASSLMTSTDTQYF TGTGCCAGCAGCTTAATGACTAGTACAGATACGCAGTATTTT
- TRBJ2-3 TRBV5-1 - CASSSLSDTQYF TGCGCCAGCAGCTCTCTATCGGATACGCAGTATTTT
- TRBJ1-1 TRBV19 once CASSGGRMNTEAFF TGTGCCAGTAGCGGGGGTAGAATGAACACTGAAGCTTTCTTT
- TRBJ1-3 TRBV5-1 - CASRGGSGNTIYF TGCGCCAGCAGGGGCGGCTCTGGAAACACCATATATTTT
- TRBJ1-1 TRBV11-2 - CASSLVAGNTEAFF TGTGCCAGCAGCTTAGTAGCAGGGAACACTGAAGCTTTCTTT
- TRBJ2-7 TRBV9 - CASSVEGGTGAYEQYF TGTGCCAGCAGCGTAGAGGGAGGGACAGGAGCCTACGAGCAGTACTTC
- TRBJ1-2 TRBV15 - CATSRSEGGIGGYTF TGTGCCACCAGCAGATCGGAGGGGGGGATAGGTGGCTACACCTTC
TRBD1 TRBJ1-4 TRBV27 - CASSLGTGPNEKLFF TGTGCCAGCAGTTTAGGGACAGGGCCAAATGAAAAACTGTTTTTT
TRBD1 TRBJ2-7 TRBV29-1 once CSVGDRVSYEQYF TGCAGCGTTGGGGACAGGGTCTCCTACGAGCAGTACTTC
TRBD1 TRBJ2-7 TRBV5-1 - CASSQPGQAPYEQYF TGCGCCAGCAGCCAACCGGGACAGGCGCCCTACGAGCAGTACTTC
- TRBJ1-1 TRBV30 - CAWSVYGYTEAFF TGTGCCTGGAGTGTATACGGGTACACTGAAGCTTTCTTT
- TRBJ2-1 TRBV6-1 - CASSEAPYVKGLFF TGTGCCAGCAGTGAAGCGCCATACGTGAAGGGCTTGTTCTTC
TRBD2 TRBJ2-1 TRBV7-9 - CASSWGVAGGRDEQFF TGTGCCAGCAGCTGGGGCGTAGCGGGAGGACGAGATGAGCAGTTCTTC
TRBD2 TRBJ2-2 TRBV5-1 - CASSSRTSEDGELFF TGCGCCAGCAGCTCACGGACTAGCGAGGACGGGGAGCTGTTTTTT
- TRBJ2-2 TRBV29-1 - CSVELSPNTGELFF TGCAGCGTTGAATTGTCCCCGAACACCGGGGAGCTGTTTTTT
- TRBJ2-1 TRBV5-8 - CASSFEAVPYNEQFF TGTGCCAGCAGCTTTGAGGCAGTTCCCTACAATGAGCAGTTCTTC
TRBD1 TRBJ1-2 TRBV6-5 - CASSRDRGYGYTF TGTGCCAGCAGCCGGGACAGGGGCTATGGCTACACCTTC
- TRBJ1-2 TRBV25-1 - CASSESAGYGYTF TGTGCCAGCAGTGAATCGGCGGGGTATGGCTACACCTTC
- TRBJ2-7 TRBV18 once CASSSGRSYEQYF TGTGCCAGCTCATCCGGGAGATCCTACGAGCAGTACTTC
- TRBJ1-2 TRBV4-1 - CASSPRGGPHGYTF TGCGCCAGCAGCCCTCGGGGGGGGCCCCACGGCTACACCTTC
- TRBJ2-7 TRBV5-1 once CASSPGNSVTYEQYF TGCGCCAGCAGCCCCGGGAACAGCGTTACCTACGAGCAGTACTTC
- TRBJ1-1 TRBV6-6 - CASSYGRLNTEAFF TGTGCCAGCAGTTACGGACGTTTGAACACTGAAGCTTTCTTT
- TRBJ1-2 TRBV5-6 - CASSLKSRYGYTF TGTGCCAGCAGCTTAAAAAGTCGTTATGGCTACACCTTC
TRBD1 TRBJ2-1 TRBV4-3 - CASSQEPLTGGNEQFF TGCGCCAGCAGCCAAGAACCCCTGACAGGGGGGAATGAGCAGTTCTTC
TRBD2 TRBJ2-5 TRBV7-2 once CASSLLGLAGDGETQYF TGTGCCAGCAGCTTACTGGGACTAGCGGGAGATGGAGAGACCCAGTACTTC